This T cell receptor (beta chain) appears in the sequencing data of a study of molecular identifiers for immune sequencing clone quantification. Broader study findings: Clones carrying above 20 RNA copies accounted for over 97% of effector molecules, under 1% in naive cells. The study reportedly detected spiked Jurkat TCR RNA from one cell among some 1 million naive cells.

Of note for this clonotype: No antigen is known for it.

TCR libraries were built in bulk with a published protocol and specific TCR primers. In TCRdb, the PCR reads were re-called with MiXCR into one record per CDR3 protein. The sample has about 100,000 distinct CDR3 sequences, about 35% seen once; the top ten hold roughly 4.2%. CDR1 and CDR2 (germline): MGHDK, SYGVNS. V lost 5 bases and J lost 2, with 9 bases in between. The CDR3 length is 13 residues. Naive CD8 T cells were FACS-sorted by CD8+CD4-CCR7+CD45RA+ markers. Sequenced input: naive CD8+ T cells from blood, with Jurkat cell RNA spiked in. The subset here: FACS-sorted CD8+CD4-CCR7+CD45RA+ naive T cells. The chain recombines TRBV25-1 with TRBJ1-1, with D tentatively TRBD1 (5 bases). This TCR was recovered from a human donor in good health. Some libraries in this study had Jurkat cell RNA spiked in. The CDR3 bases are TGTGCCAGCAGTATGACAGCAAACACTGAAGCTTTCTTT. Residues: CASSMTANTEAFF.